This passage covers 13 T cell receptor beta chains from one sample sequenced in a study of T cells in Graves' hyperthyroidism and ophthalmopathy. The source material, RNA transcripts, was used to amplify TCR beta CDR3 regions. In the first-round RT-PCR of the TCR CDR3, the HTBI primer set was used. From the multiplex PCR reads, TCRdb called clonotypes with MiXCR, one entry per CDR3 protein. The sample gives about 510,000 distinct CDR3 sequences, around 15% of which show up once; roughly 14% is in the top ten. Sequenced sample: blood. These receptor sequences come from a woman aged 40 to 50 with Graves' hyperthyroidism.

The V gene is TRBV6-1, the J gene TRBJ2-2; 7 bases fit TRBD1. The CDR3 loop spans 12 amino acids. The J segment lost 7 bases and the V segment lost 6 bases, leaving 2 bases of the junction unmatched. The V gene's germline CDR1 is MNHNS and CDR2 SASEGT. The CDR3: CASRTGIGELFF. The CDR3 DNA sequence: TGTGCCAGCAGGACAGGGATCGGGGAGCTGTTTTTT.

At least ten counts were recorded for this clonotype. This chain connects TRBV5-5 to TRBJ1-2, with unresolved D. The V end was cut by 0 bases, the J end by 8 bases, with 8 bases between. Germline V gene lookup returns CDR1 SGHKS and CDR2 YYEKEE (reference sequence). There are 12 residues in the CDR3. This chain's CDR3 is CASSLGLFGYTF. The CDR3 bases are TGTGCCAGCAGCTTGGGTCTCTTCGGCTACACCTTC.

The chain joins TRBV7-2 to TRBJ1-5, with D perhaps TRBD1 (5 bases). Germline V CDR1 and CDR2: SGHTA, FQGNSA. The V end lost 4 bases, the J end lost 0 bases, and 16 bases lay between the germline ends. The CDR3 covers 17 residues. CDR3 DNA sequence: TGTGCCAGCAGCTCTGAAGGACATCGGATTAGCAATCAGCCCCAGCATTTT. Amino acids: CASSSEGHRISNQPQHF.

This clonotype has ten or more counts. V gene TRBV7-2 combines with J gene TRBJ2-2; 7 bases are a match to TRBD2. Germline CDR1 SGHTA, CDR2 FQGNSA. The CDR3 contains 14 residues. With V trimmed by 1 base and J by 5 bases, 1 base remained unmatched. The CDR3, as DNA: TGTGCCAGCAGCTTAGGTAGCGGGACCGGGGAGCTGTTTTTT. Translated, it gives CASSLGSGTGELFF.

This clonotype was counted a few times. This chain links TRBV27 with TRBJ2-3, with D tentatively TRBD2 (6 bases). CDR1 MNHEY and CDR2 SMNVEV come from the germline V gene (reference sequence). V gave up 7 bases and J gave up 3 bases, with 14 bases separating them. The CDR3 runs to 14 residues. DNA of the CDR3: TGTGCCAGCACCTTTAGCGGTACAACAGATACGCAGTATTTT. It translates to CASTFSGTTDTQYF.

This clonotype was picked up many times. The chain couples TRBV4-1 to TRBJ1-1; D unclear. CDR3 length: 13 amino acids. Trimming shortened V by 0 bases and J by 4 bases, and 6 bases separated the two germline ends. Looked up from germline, CDR1 is MGHRA and CDR2 is YSYEKL. CDR3 sequence: CASSQDPRTEAFF. The CDR3, as DNA: TGCGCCAGCAGCCAAGACCCACGCACTGAAGCTTTCTTT.

The chain employs TRBV28 and TRBJ2-5; D not resolved. Germline loops: CDR1 MDHEN, CDR2 SYDVKM. The CDR3 is made up of 14 amino acids. V lost 4 bases to trimming and J lost 2 bases, with 11 bases between them. The CDR3 region has the DNA TGTGCCAGCAGTTCCTACAGCCTACAAGAGACCCAGTACTTC. The encoded protein is CASSSYSLQETQYF.

This clonotype was found many times. V usage is TRBV28 and J usage is TRBJ1-1, with D unclear. V lost 8 bases, J lost 8 bases, and 18 bases lay in between. The CDR3 is made up of 13 amino acids. In germline, CDR1 is MDHEN, CDR2 SYDVKM. CDR3 sequence: CASQRPGISEAFF. The CDR3 coding sequence is TGTGCCAGCCAACGGCCGGGGATTTCCGAAGCTTTCTTT.

This clonotype has at least ten counts. The V gene is TRBV2, the J gene TRBJ2-1; 8 bases agree with TRBD2. V lost 5 bases to trimming and J lost 10 bases; unmatched junction nucleotides: 7. Germline CDR1 and CDR2: SNHLY and FYNNEI. The CDR3 totals 13 residues. CDR3 sequence reads: CASSPGTRGEQFF. The CDR3 DNA reads as TGTGCCAGCAGTCCCGGGACTAGGGGAGAGCAGTTCTTC. Complete variable domain (other parts from reference TRBV2 and TRBJ2-1): EPEVTQTPSHQVTQMGQEVILRCVPISNHLYFYWYRQILGQKVEFLVSFYNNEISEKSEIFDDQFSVERPDGSNFTLKIRSTKLEDSAMYFCASSPGTRGEQFFGPGTRLTVL.

This clonotype was observed at least ten times. The chain has TRBV11-2 and TRBJ1-5, with D hard to call. The CDR3 consists of 16 residues. Trimming shortened V by 0 bases and J by 1 base, and 10 bases separated the two germline ends. CDR1 and CDR2 from the germline V gene are SGHAT and FQNNGV. In DNA, the CDR3 is TGTGCCAGCAGCTTAGACTCTGGGAGCAGCAATCAGCCCCAGCATTTT. Translating gives CASSLDSGSSNQPQHF. The full variable domain, completed using reference TRBV11-2 and TRBJ1-5, is EAGVAQSPRYKIIEKRQSVAFWCNPISGHATLYWYQQILGQGPKLLIQFQNNGVVDDSQLPKDRFSAERLKGVDSTLKIQPAKLEDSAVYLCASSLDSGSSNQPQHFGDGTRLSIL.

The chain employs TRBV12-3 or TRBV12-4 and TRBJ2-3; D remains unclear. The V and J ends lost 10 bases and 0 bases respectively, with 11 bases between them. This CDR3 contains 13 residues. As DNA, the CDR3 is TGTGCCACCAGACCCAGTAGCACAGATACGCAGTATTTT. Translating it yields CATRPSSTDTQYF.

There are many counts of this clonotype. The chain joins TRBV28 to TRBJ2-3; TRBD2 is a possible D gene (6 bases). Between the trimmed V and J ends, which lost 6 bases and 6 bases, there was a span of 22 bases. CDR1 and CDR2 (germline): MDHEN, SYDVKM. This CDR3 comprises 16 residues. The DNA of the CDR3 is TGTGCCAGCAGCCCCGCCCCAGGGAGGCCCGAGGATACGCAGTATTTT. Protein sequence: CASSPAPGRPEDTQYF.

Many counts were recorded for this clonotype. V usage is TRBV11-2 and J usage is TRBJ2-3; the D is unclear. V lost 3 bases, J lost 0 bases, and 13 bases lay in between. Germline CDR1 is SGHAT and CDR2 is FQNNGV. The CDR3 spans 16 residues. This CDR3 reads CASSFLDRSSTDTQYF. CDR3 DNA sequence: TGTGCCAGCAGCTTTCTGGACCGGTCTAGCACAGATACGCAGTATTTT.